This record looks at one T cell receptor (beta chain) sequence and its context. Its antigen is not identified. Expressed TCRB transcripts were sequenced, since all the RNA that had been isolated was reverse transcribed. Average reads for naive, central memory and regulatory T cell samples were some 3.9 million. Some clones are missing from TCRdb's copy, which holds only in-frame ones; the method was immunoSEQ multiplex PCR. Of 350,000 to 450,000 clones listed, around 14% are singletons. These data originate in a study of beta chain features in type 1 diabetes. Points from the study as a whole: VDJ junctions from patients with type 1 diabetes contained fewer insertions and more deletions. In every one of the four CD4+ subsets, TCRB CDR3s were moderately but significantly shorter in Type 1 diabetes patients.

The CDR3 is made up of 15 amino acids. The V and J ends lost 8 bases and 0 bases, in that order; junction bases with no gene match: 6. The germline CDR1 and CDR2 sequences are SGHTA and FQGNSA. Sequenced sample: naive CD4+ T cells from blood. The receptor comes from a man aged 25-40 years in good health. The rearrangement uses TRBV7-2 and TRBJ2-2; 7 nucleotides align to TRBD2. CDR3 DNA sequence: TGTGCCAGCTCGGTAGCGGGCGCGAACACCGGGGAGCTGTTTTTT. Its translation: CASSVAGANTGELFF. Complete variable domain (other parts from reference TRBV7-2 and TRBJ2-2): GAGVSQSPSNKVTEKGKDVELRCDPISGHTALYWYRQSLGQGLEFLIYFQGNSAPDKSGLPSDRFSAERTGGSVSTLTIQRTQQEDSAVYLCASSVAGANTGELFFGEGSRLTVL.